Listed here are 13 T cell receptor beta chains from one sample, sequenced in a study of cytomegalovirus exposure and HLA in healthy donors. PCR amplification relied on 60 Vbeta primers (plus 13 Jbeta primers). Sequenced by immunoSEQ multiplex PCR; TCRdb stores in-frame clones only, minus some. Found here are about 200,000 clones, 80% to 90% of them singletons; the top ten hold about 3.1%. The sequenced material came from PBMCs. The receptor source for this set is a man under 40 in good health and CMV-seronegative.

The chain has TRBV7-2 and TRBJ1-2; TRBD1 aligns across 10 bases. Germline V gene sequence: CDR1 SGHTA, CDR2 FQGNSA. The CDR3 extends over 15 amino acids. V was clipped by 2 bases and J by 2 bases; unmatched bases: 2. CDR3 residues: CASSLMGQGNYGYTF. The CDR3 DNA follows: TGTGCCAGCAGCTTAATGGGACAGGGGAACTATGGCTACACCTTC. The full variable domain, with the rest looked up from reference TRBV7-2 and TRBJ1-2, is GAGVSQSPSNKVTEKGKDVELRCDPISGHTALYWYRQSLGQGLEFLIYFQGNSAPDKSGLPSDRFSAERTGGSVSTLTIQRTQQEDSAVYLCASSLMGQGNYGYTFGSGTRLTVV.

This clone was observed a single time. The J gene is TRBJ1-4, the V gene TRBV25-1; no definite D call. There are 17 residues in the CDR3. V lost 2 bases, J lost 6 bases, and 19 bases lay in between. Germline loops: CDR1 MGHDK, CDR2 SYGVNS. In DNA, the CDR3 is TGTGCCAGCAGTGAAAGTCCGGGGAGGCGGAAATATGAAAAACTGTTTTTT. As protein: CASSESPGRRKYEKLFF.

This clone was observed a handful of times. V gene TRBV2 combines with J gene TRBJ2-7, with D possibly being TRBD1 (5 bases). Trimming cost V 6 bases and J 3 bases, with 9 bases left between them. Per the germline V gene, CDR1 is SNHLY and CDR2 is FYNNEI. The CDR3 is 12 residues long. In DNA form, the CDR3 reads TGTGCCAGCAGATCTGACAGCTACGAGCAGTACTTC. It specifies CASRSDSYEQYF.

V usage is TRBV7-9 and J usage is TRBJ2-7; perhaps TRBD2 as D (5 bases). The CDR3 runs to 13 residues. Germline V gene lookup returns CDR1 SEHNR and CDR2 FQNEAQ (reference sequence). V was clipped by 0 bases and J by 7 bases, with 10 bases between them. The CDR3 region is CASSLAAGGEQYF. The CDR3 DNA reads as TGTGCCAGCAGCTTAGCGGCGGGTGGGGAGCAGTACTTC.

This chain links TRBV13 with TRBJ2-2, with a weak D call TRBD2 (7 bases). The V end lost 0 bases, the J end lost 4 bases, and 12 bases lay between the germline ends. This CDR3 spans 16 amino acids. Germline V CDR1 and CDR2: PRHDT, FYEKMQ (reference sequence). In nucleotides, the CDR3 is TGTGCCAGCAGCTTAGGAGGACTAGGGGGCACCGGGGAGCTGTTTTTT. Its translation: CASSLGGLGGTGELFF.

The chain employs TRBV28 and TRBJ2-3; 9 positions agree with TRBD2. The CDR3 runs 16 residues. The germline V gene encodes CDR1 MDHEN and CDR2 SYDVKM. The J segment lost 1 base and the V segment lost 4 bases, leaving 6 bases of the junction unmatched. The CDR3 bases are TGTGCCAGCAGTTCTCCCGGCGGGGGGGGCACAGATACGCAGTATTTT. This sequence encodes CASSSPGGGGTDTQYF. Together with reference TRBV28 and TRBJ2-3, the CDR3 gives the full variable domain: DVKVTQSSRYLVKRTGEKVFLECVQDMDHENMFWYRQDPGLGLRLIYFSYDVKMKEKGDIPEGYSVSREKKERFSLILESASTNQTSMYLCASSSPGGGGTDTQYFGPGTRLTVL.

V gene TRBV28 combines with J gene TRBJ2-5, with D perhaps matching TRBD2 (6 bases). V was cut by 3 bases and J by 2 bases, with 16 bases left in between. The germline CDR1 and CDR2 sequences are MDHEN and SYDVKM. The CDR3 runs 16 residues. CDR3 DNA sequence: TGTGCCAGCAGTTTCGTAGGCCCCGGGGGACAAGAGACCCAGTACTTC. Residues: CASSFVGPGGQETQYF.

This chain joins TRBV6-5 and TRBJ1-6; no definite D call. Trimming shortened V by 10 bases and J by 2 bases, and 12 bases separated the two germline ends. The V gene's germline CDR1 is MNHEY and CDR2 SVGAGI. The length of the CDR3 is 14 residues. This CDR3 reads CATRRRAYNSPLHF. DNA of the CDR3: TGTGCCACCCGGAGGAGGGCCTATAATTCACCCCTCCACTTT.

This chain connects TRBV7-8 to TRBJ2-3; D remains unclear. The V end lost 1 base, the J end lost 8 bases, and 16 bases lay between the germline ends. Germline assignment: CDR1 SGHVS and CDR2 FQNEAQ. The CDR3 loop spans 15 amino acids. The CDR3 protein is CASSLVSSGPSTQYF. The CDR3, as DNA: TGTGCCAGCAGCTTAGTTTCCTCGGGTCCCAGTACGCAGTATTTT.

This clone was seen more than once but under ten times. The V gene is TRBV28, the J gene TRBJ2-1; 11 positions agree with TRBD1. The germline CDR1 and CDR2 sequences are MDHEN and SYDVKM. J gave up 8 bases and V 5 bases, and 14 bases lay outside the gene matches. The CDR3 totals 17 residues. CDR3: CASSPSSTGTGGDEQFF. DNA of the CDR3: TGTGCCAGCAGTCCCTCTTCCACCGGGACAGGGGGGGATGAGCAGTTCTTC.

V and J are TRBV7-8 and TRBJ2-5, with 8 nucleotides matching TRBD1. The CDR3 extends over 15 amino acids. The germline V gene encodes CDR1 SGHVS and CDR2 FQNEAQ. Trimming at V came to 5 bases and at J to 5 bases, leaving 10 bases not matched to a gene. CDR3 amino acids: CASSLRQGRWETQYF. CDR3 bases: TGTGCCAGCAGCCTACGACAGGGGCGGTGGGAGACCCAGTACTTC.

The chain employs TRBV7-9 and TRBJ1-2; D gene unclear. There are 14 residues in the CDR3. V gave up 0 bases and J gave up 3 bases, with 8 bases separating them. Germline-derived CDR1 and CDR2 are SEHNR and FQNEAQ (reference sequence). The CDR3 DNA reads TGTGCCAGCAGCTTAGCTTCGCCGGACTATGGCTACACCTTC. This sequence encodes CASSLASPDYGYTF.

As regards this clone: One end of the junction varies from germline; a read error may be responsible. The same CDR3 can be traced to other DNA sequences in this sample. The chain has TRBV5-1 and TRBJ1-4, with D perhaps TRBD1 (5 bases). This CDR3 region has 14 residues. CDR1 is SGHRS, CDR2 YFSETQ, per germline. This CDR3 reads CASSLGRGNEKLFF. The CDR3 DNA sequence: TGTGCCAGCAGCTTGGGACGGGGTAATGAAAAACTGTTTTTT.